The source of this T cell receptor (beta chain) is a study of T cells in localized non-small cell lung cancer. CDR1 and CDR2 (germline): MNHGY, SAAAGT. The CDR3 has 15 residues. The V end was cut by 0 bases, the J end by 8 bases, with 14 bases between. This clone was seen more than once but under ten times. Its antigen is undetermined. Profiled with immunoSEQ multiplex PCR; TCRdb holds only in-frame clones, not every one. The sample shows 4,000 to 4,500 clones, 40% to 50% of them seen only once. Study results and caveats: Median detection of top 100 tumor clones in adjacent lung was around 60 clones. Since sequencing was restricted to only one region of the tumor, intratumor heterogeneity remains a possibility.

The genes are TRBV6-8 and TRBJ2-1; D unresolved. The clonotype was recovered from a woman aged 40-70 years with stage I lung adenocarcinoma. The sample consisted of lung tumor tissue, taken before any cancer treatment. CDR3 amino acids: CASSYSRYPSHEQFF. The CDR3, as DNA: TGTGCCAGCAGTTACTCGAGGTATCCCAGTCATGAGCAGTTCTTC.